A selection of T cell receptor beta chains follows, all from one sample in a study of T cell changes during pregnancy in multiple sclerosis. Sequenced by immunoSEQ multiplex PCR; TCRdb stores in-frame clones only, minus some. Of tens of thousands of clones listed, about nine tenths were seen once; the top ten hold approximately 0.59%. The specimen comprised CD4+ T cells from peripheral blood mononuclear cells, sampled in the first trimester of pregnancy. These receptors were obtained from a female donor with multiple sclerosis, enrolled in a pregnancy study. Each CDR3 is given with its conserved first and last residue. Clone size is stated in some rows and not others, as once, few, many or a class when expanded.

TRBV25-1	-	TRBJ2-7	15	CASSDPGTGAYEQYF
TRBV28	once	TRBJ2-3	19	CASSYPGEGYRTSTDTQYF
TRBV5-5	-	TRBJ2-7	13	CASSPDRVGEQYF
TRBV6-6	-	TRBJ2-7	15	CASSSDRDRAYEQYF
TRBV19	-	TRBJ2-2	14	CASSEGQYTGELFF
TRBV7-9	-	TRBJ1-2	14	CASSRTTGNLHLNF
TRBV19	-	TRBJ1-1	14	CASVPPLGFTEAFF
TRBV7-2	-	TRBJ2-1	15	CASSLVAGPYNEQFF
TRBV29-1	-	TRBJ2-3	12	CSVQQGTDTQYF
TRBV29-1	-	TRBJ2-5	12	CSVYLAQETQYF
TRBV28	-	TRBJ1-1	15	CASSHPFTGGTEAFF
TRBV2	-	TRBJ1-2	13	CASSEVDRGGYTF
TRBV7-9	-	TRBJ2-7	16	CASSFSTWEHSYEQYF
TRBV18	-	TRBJ2-1	15	CASSLGLAGYNEQFF
TRBV25-1	-	TRBJ2-7	13	CASSYSQGYEQYF
TRBV18	-	TRBJ1-2	17	CASSPPGQGSPLYGYTF
TRBV27	-	TRBJ2-1	17	CASSSAPGLAGGWEQFF
TRBV27	few	TRBJ2-7	15	CASSFEGLAGGEQYF
TRBV29-1	once	TRBJ1-3	13	CSVGAGAGNTIYF
TRBV29-1	-	TRBJ2-7	12	CSVLALSREQYF
TRBV5-1	-	TRBJ2-1	14	CASSSGTSEGEQFF
TRBV7-9	-	TRBJ1-1	13	CASSPKGGTEAFF
TRBV30	-	TRBJ2-7	14	CAWRRQGNSYEQYF
TRBV5-6	-	TRBJ1-2	16	CASSFPRQGLVYGYTF
TRBV18	-	TRBJ1-4	16	CASSPGQPATNEKLFF
TRBV12-5	-	TRBJ2-2	17	CASGLVVTSGRPGELFF
TRBV27	-	TRBJ2-1	16	CASSSAAGGGYNEQFF